The present T cell receptor beta chain was sequenced within a study of brain metastases from non-small cell lung cancer. Broader study findings: T-cell clones appeared expanded in approximately 64% of brain metastases relative to matched primary tumors. Brain metastases had lower T-cell infiltration than primary tumors.

Concerning this clone itself: Its target is not known.

Per the germline V gene, CDR1 is MNHNY and CDR2 is SVGAGI (reference sequence). The CDR3 runs to 16 residues. The J segment lost 3 bases and the V segment lost 7 bases, leaving 13 bases of the junction unmatched. Measured with immunoSEQ multiplex PCR; TCRdb has only the in-frame clones, and not every one. The sample has some 4,900 clones, 60% to 85% seen once; the top ten hold under 6.5%. The sequencing input was primary lung tumor tissue. This chain connects TRBV6-6 to TRBJ1-2, with 8 nucleotides matching TRBD1. This TCR was recovered from a donor over 35 with non-small cell lung cancer. The DNA of the CDR3 is TGTGCCAGCATAAGAACAGGGGGAGACTGGGACTATGGCTACACCTTC. This gives the protein CASIRTGGDWDYGYTF.